This paragraph covers one TCR beta chain sequence. Antigen unknown. Other DNA sequences in the sample encode the same CDR3. Per the germline V gene, CDR1 is MNHNS and CDR2 is SASEGT. V lost 6 bases to trimming and J lost 12 bases; unmatched junction nucleotides: 18. The CDR3 runs to 15 residues. These data belong to a study of metastatic and nonmetastatic thyroid tumors. Study details: The study looked at repertoires side by side in blood and in tumor or nodule tissue from malignant and benign thyroid patients. Study-level findings and limits: It was reportedly found that TCR beta diversity was significantly higher in malignant thyroid tumors than in benign nodules, a difference seen in both blood and tumor samples.

Methods used by the authors: Building a distant-metastasis classifier for papillary thyroid cancer drew on CDR3 differences across clinicopathological groups. With MiXCR, TCRdb reprocessed the PCR reads. Clone size and V and J calls follow TCRdb, not the original study. The sample holds approximately 16,000 clones, approximately 31% seen once. No patient had received any treatment before thyroid surgery. The J gene is TRBJ2-7, the V gene TRBV6-1; 9 nucleotides agree with TRBD1. This TCR came from a male donor with papillary thyroid cancer or a benign thyroid nodule (not recorded which). Some clones in this sample may be carry-over from other donors' samples. The specimen was tumor tissue. CDR3 sequence reads: CASSRRDRGNKGMYF. The CDR3 nucleotides are TGTGCCAGCAGCCGCCGAGACAGGGGGAACAAGGGCATGTACTTC.